The rows below give T cell receptor beta chains drawn from one sample of a study of T cell responses to AZD1222 COVID-19 vaccine. The table came from immunoSEQ multiplex PCR; TCRdb's copy has only in-frame clones and leaves some out. The profile shows 120,000 to 150,000 clones, approximately 89% of them singletons. Specimen: peripheral blood, collected 28 days after the second AZD1222 dose. The receptors were sampled from an adult who received the AZD1222 COVID-19 vaccine. The CDR3 runs from the conserved cysteine through the conserved F or W. Each record gives: clone size, V gene, J gene, D gene, CDR3 DNA, CDR3 protein. A D gene is named only where the DNA matches it firmly. Size tells how often a clone was seen (once, few, many) or the class of an expanded clone, and some rows leave it out.

.	TRBV30	TRBJ1-5	.	TGTGCCTGGAGTTATGGGGCCGGGGGCAGCAATCAGCCCCAGCATTTT	CAWSYGAGGSNQPQHF
.	TRBV13	TRBJ2-2	TRBD2	TGTGCCAGCAGCCATCCGGGACTAGCGGGAGAGGGGACCGGGGAGCTGTTTTTT	CASSHPGLAGEGTGELFF
.	TRBV2	TRBJ2-7	.	TGTGCCAGCAGGCACTCACTCATACAAATTGATTCCTACGAGCAGTACTTC	CASRHSLIQIDSYEQYF
once	TRBV28	TRBJ1-2	.	TGTGCCAGCAGCCTCGGGGAACAGTTCCCCTTCTTC	CASSLGEQFPFF
.	TRBV9	TRBJ2-7	TRBD1	TGTGCCAGCAGCCTAACCCCGACAGGGGGTAGGGGTGAGCAGTACTTC	CASSLTPTGGRGEQYF
once	TRBV10-3	TRBJ1-6	.	TGTGCCATCAGGTCCCGGGACAAAGATAATTCACCCCTCCACTTT	CAIRSRDKDNSPLHF
.	TRBV21-1	TRBJ2-7	.	TGTGCCAGCAGCAAAGGGGGAACTGAGTGTGAGCAGTACTTC	CASSKGGTECEQYF
.	TRBV5-1	TRBJ2-7	TRBD1	TGCGCCAGCAGTGAAAGAACAGGGGATGGCGAGCAGTACTTC	CASSERTGDGEQYF
.	TRBV6-6	TRBJ2-7	TRBD1	TGTGCCAGCAGTTCATTGAGACAGGGGAGCTCCTACGAGCAGTACTTC	CASSSLRQGSSYEQYF
.	TRBV6-2/TRBV6-3	TRBJ2-2	TRBD2	TGTGCCAGCAGCTCTCCAGGGACTAGCGGAAACACCGGGGAGCTGTTTTTT	CASSSPGTSGNTGELFF
.	TRBV12-3/TRBV12-4	TRBJ2-7	.	TGTGCCAGCAGTCGCCGGAGGGAGCAGTACTTC	CASSRRREQYF
once	TRBV11-2	TRBJ1-2	.	TGTGCCAGCAGCTTGGAGGGGGATAGGCAGCAAACCTTC	CASSLEGDRQQTF
.	TRBV28	TRBJ1-3	.	TGTGCCAGCGTCCGATCGGGGATGGGAAACACCATATATTTT	CASVRSGMGNTIYF
.	TRBV7-2	TRBJ1-1	.	TGTGCCAGCAACCCTGGACACCAAAACACTGAAGCTTTCTTT	CASNPGHQNTEAFF
.	TRBV5-1	TRBJ2-1	.	TGCGCCAGCAGCTGGGGGACCACGCCCAATGAGCAGTTCTTC	CASSWGTTPNEQFF
.	TRBV24-1	TRBJ2-2	TRBD1	TGTGCCACCAGTGCAGCCCCAGGGGGATCGGACACCGGGGAGCTGTTTTTT	CATSAAPGGSDTGELFF
.	TRBV7-3	TRBJ2-5	TRBD2	TGTGCCAGCAGCTCTACCGGGACTAGCCGCCAAGAGACCCAGTACTTC	CASSSTGTSRQETQYF
once	TRBV5-6	TRBJ1-2	.	TGTGCCAGCAGCTTGGCAGGGAGTAACTATGGCTACACCTTC	CASSLAGSNYGYTF
.	TRBV9	TRBJ1-1	TRBD1	TGTGCCAGCAGCGTAGCTAGAGACAGGGTGAACACTGAAGCTTTCTTT	CASSVARDRVNTEAFF
.	TRBV12-3/TRBV12-4	TRBJ1-5	.	TGTGCCAGCAGTTGGCAGGGTCAGCCCCAGCATTTT	CASSWQGQPQHF
.	TRBV19	TRBJ2-7	.	TGTGCCAGTAGTGGGGCAGTTTACGAGCAGTACTTC	CASSGAVYEQYF
.	TRBV7-8	TRBJ2-1	.	TGTGCCAGCAGCGGAAAACAGGCCTACAATGAGCAGTTCTTC	CASSGKQAYNEQFF
once	TRBV7-9	TRBJ1-5	.	TGTGCCAGCAGCTTAGCTCGGGGCCCCCAGCATTTT	CASSLARGPQHF
.	TRBV11-3	TRBJ2-7	.	TGTGCCAGCAGCCCCATCGACAGTACCGCGGAGCAGTACTTC	CASSPIDSTAEQYF
.	TRBV5-8	TRBJ2-1	.	TGTGCCAGCGGACCGGTAACGGGACGGCTCTCCTACAATGAGCAGTTCTTC	CASGPVTGRLSYNEQFF
few	TRBV12-3/TRBV12-4	TRBJ1-5	.	TGTGCCAGCACCCATAGCAATCAGCCCCAGCATTTT	CASTHSNQPQHF
.	TRBV2	TRBJ1-1	TRBD1	TGTGCCAGCAGTGAATGGACAGGGGTCACTGAAGCTTTCTTT	CASSEWTGVTEAFF
.	TRBV23-1	TRBJ2-5	.	TGCGCCAGCAGTCAGAGAAGCGGGTCAGAGGAGACCCAGTACTTC	CASSQRSGSEETQYF
.	TRBV11-2	TRBJ1-1	.	TGTGCCAGCAGCTTATCCTGGACAGACACTGAAGCTTTCTTT	CASSLSWTDTEAFF
.	TRBV9	TRBJ2-3	TRBD2	TGTGCCAGCAGCGTAGGAGCGGGAGGGCAATATACAAGCACAGATACGCAGTATTTT	CASSVGAGGQYTSTDTQYF
.	TRBV4-2	TRBJ2-1	TRBD2	TGTGCCAGCAGCCAAGATAGGGCTAGCGGCAGGGATGAGCAGTTCTTC	CASSQDRASGRDEQFF
.	TRBV6-2/TRBV6-3	TRBJ1-1	TRBD1	TGTGCCAGCAGTTTCCGGACAGGAGAAGCTTTCTTT	CASSFRTGEAFF
.	TRBV11-2	TRBJ2-7	TRBD1	TGTGCCAGCAGCTTAGCGCTTCGGGGACAGGCCTACGAGCAGTACTTC	CASSLALRGQAYEQYF
.	TRBV12-3/TRBV12-4	TRBJ2-1	.	TGTGCCAGCAGAGCCATCCGTCGGTTCTTC	CASRAIRRFF